Included here is one T cell receptor beta chain sequence, with context. Study processing details: Estimation of nucleated cell counts relied on the amplification of reference gene primers. Only in-frame clones appear in the TCRdb table, and some are missing; sequencing was by immunoSEQ multiplex PCR. V, J and clone size are taken as reported in that table, and D and trimming were inferred from the DNA itself. Here the sample spans over 130,000 clones, around four fifths being singletons. This entry belongs to a study of blood T cell repertoires in COVID-19. The CDR3 consists of 16 residues. The germline V gene has CDR1 MNHEY and CDR2 SMNVEV (reference sequence). Between the trimmed V and J ends, which lost 2 bases and 2 bases, there was a span of 15 bases.

This TCR was sampled from a woman aged 50 to 60 with acute COVID-19. The chain combines TRBV27 with TRBJ2-5; possible D gene TRBD1, 5 bases. Sequenced: PBMCs or T cells enriched from blood (not recorded which). DNA of the CDR3: TGTGCCAGCAGTTTAGGATCAGGGTTGTTTCAAGAGACCCAGTACTTC. Translation: CASSLGSGLFQETQYF.